This T cell receptor (beta chain) originates from a study of human T cells and chemical hapten exposure. Study in general: Upper-back patches of 0.01% DPC were read at 6 days.

This clonotype was counted at least ten times. TCRdb itself ran the RACE reads through MiXCR, one entry per CDR3 protein. This table holds around 260,000 distinct CDR3 sequences, 7% to 10% found once. Trimming removed 4 bases from V and 2 bases from J, with 9 bases in between. The CDR3 length is 12 residues. Germline CDR1 and CDR2: SQVTM and ANQGSEA. The sample's time point: pre-sensitization, week 0. Indicated treatment: therapeutic diphenylcyclopropenone sensitization with weekly scalp DPC. The clonotype was recovered from a woman aged 40 to 50 with alopecia areata. Some clones in this sample may be carry-over from other donors' samples. The gene calls are TRBV29-1 and TRBJ2-7, with D perhaps TRBD2 (5 bases). The specimen comprised whole blood, sampled in connection with sensitization to the hapten diphenylcyclopropenone (DPC). DNA of the CDR3: TGCAGCGTTGGCACGGGGACCTACGAGCAGTACTTC. Translating gives CSVGTGTYEQYF.